This T cell receptor beta chain emerged from a study of early T cells in non-severe SARS-CoV-2 infection. TCRdb ran MiXCR on the 5' RACE reads and lists one entry per CDR3 protein. The repertoire holds fewer than 60,000 distinct CDR3 sequences, around 10% seen once, with about 5.4% in the top ten. This clonotype was recorded a few times. Deletions cut 4 bases from V and 4 bases from J, with 3 bases between. The length of the CDR3 is 11 residues. The germline CDR1 and CDR2 sequences are SGHAT and FQNNGV. V is TRBV11-2 and J is TRBJ2-3, with D unclear. Source: whole blood, taken at baseline. The receptor's source is an adult who was a healthcare worker with PCR-confirmed SARS-CoV-2 infection or an uninfected control (not recorded which). The CDR3 here is CASSWADTQYF. The CDR3 nucleotides are TGTGCCAGCAGCTGGGCAGATACGCAGTATTTT.